The T cell receptor (beta chain) under discussion was sequenced for a study of OX40 agonist ivuxolimab in advanced cancers. Study in general: Antecedent anti-PD-1, anti-PD-L1 or anti-CTLA-4 therapy was permissible, with approximately 44% having received some.

The V end lost 0 bases, the J end lost 0 bases, and 11 bases lay between the germline ends. Germline V lookup: CDR1 SGDLS, CDR2 YYNGEE. This CDR3 has 16 amino acids. Measured with immunoSEQ multiplex PCR; TCRdb has only the in-frame clones, and not every one. Here the sample spans some 80,000 clones, around 86% being singletons. The material sequenced was CD4+ or CD8+ T cells sorted from blood, taken in a trial of the OX40 agonist ivuxolimab. The clonotype comes from an adult with an advanced solid tumor such as melanoma, head and neck, liver or kidney cancer. This chain uses TRBV9 with TRBJ2-3; either TRBD1 or TRBD2 may fit D (6 bases each). CDR3 nucleotide sequence: TGTGCCAGCAGCGTAGACGGGGGCCAGAGCACAGATACGCAGTATTTT. It specifies CASSVDGGQSTDTQYF.